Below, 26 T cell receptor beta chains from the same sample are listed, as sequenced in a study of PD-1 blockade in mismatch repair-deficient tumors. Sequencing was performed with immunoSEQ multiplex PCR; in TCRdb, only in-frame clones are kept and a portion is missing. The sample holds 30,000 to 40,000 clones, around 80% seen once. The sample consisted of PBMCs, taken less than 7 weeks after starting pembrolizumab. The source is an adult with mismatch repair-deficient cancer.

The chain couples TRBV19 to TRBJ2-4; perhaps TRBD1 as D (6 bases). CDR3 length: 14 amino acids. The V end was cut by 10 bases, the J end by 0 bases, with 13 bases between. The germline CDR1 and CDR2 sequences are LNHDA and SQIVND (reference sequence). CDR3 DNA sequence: TGTGCCACCCAGGACAGTCTAGCCAAAAACATTCAGTACTTC. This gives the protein CATQDSLAKNIQYF.

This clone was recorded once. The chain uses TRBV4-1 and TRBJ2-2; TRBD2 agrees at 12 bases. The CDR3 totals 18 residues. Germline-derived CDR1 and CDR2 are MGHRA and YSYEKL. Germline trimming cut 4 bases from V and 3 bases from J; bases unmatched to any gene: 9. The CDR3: CASSPETSGRGHTGELFF. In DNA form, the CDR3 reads TGCGCCAGCAGCCCCGAGACTAGCGGGAGAGGGCACACCGGGGAGCTGTTTTTT.

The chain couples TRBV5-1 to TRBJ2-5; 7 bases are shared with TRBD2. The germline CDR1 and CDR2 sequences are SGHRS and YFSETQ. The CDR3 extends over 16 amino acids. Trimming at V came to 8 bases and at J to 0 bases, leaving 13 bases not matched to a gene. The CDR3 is CASTPGRSGNQETQYF. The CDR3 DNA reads TGCGCCAGTACCCCAGGGCGGAGCGGGAACCAAGAGACCCAGTACTTC.

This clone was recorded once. Here the CDR3 DNA reads TGTGCCAGCTCACCGACAGGAGGTACGCCGGGACCTGAAGCTTTCTTT. Protein product: CASSPTGGTPGPEAFF. The chain carries TRBV18 and TRBJ1-1; D perhaps matches TRBD1 (6 bases). V dropped 3 bases and J dropped 6 bases, with 20 bases sitting between them. Germline V CDR1 and CDR2: KGHSH, LQKENI. The CDR3 has 16 amino acids.

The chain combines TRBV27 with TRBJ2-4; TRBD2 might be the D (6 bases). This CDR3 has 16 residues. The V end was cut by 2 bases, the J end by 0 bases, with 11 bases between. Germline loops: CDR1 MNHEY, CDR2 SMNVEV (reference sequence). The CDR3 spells CASSLNRGVAKNIQYF. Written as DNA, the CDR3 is TGTGCCAGCAGTTTAAATCGCGGGGTAGCCAAAAACATTCAGTACTTC.

CDR3 in DNA: TGTGCCATAGGGGGGGACCCGGGACAGGGGGGAACTGAAGCTTTCTTT. Its protein is CAIGGDPGQGGTEAFF. The chain links TRBV10-3 to TRBJ1-1; 11 nucleotides line up with TRBD1. The length of the CDR3 is 16 residues. Germline CDR1 ENHRY, CDR2 SYGVKD. The V gene end was trimmed by 9 bases and the J gene end by 5 bases; junction bases not matched to a gene: 14.

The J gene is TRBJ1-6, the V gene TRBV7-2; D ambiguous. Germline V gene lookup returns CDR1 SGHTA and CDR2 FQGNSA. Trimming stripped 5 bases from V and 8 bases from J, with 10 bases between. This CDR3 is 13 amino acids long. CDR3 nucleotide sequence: TGTGCCAGCAGCCCCCTACTTTATTCACCCCTCCACTTT. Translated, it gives CASSPLLYSPLHF.

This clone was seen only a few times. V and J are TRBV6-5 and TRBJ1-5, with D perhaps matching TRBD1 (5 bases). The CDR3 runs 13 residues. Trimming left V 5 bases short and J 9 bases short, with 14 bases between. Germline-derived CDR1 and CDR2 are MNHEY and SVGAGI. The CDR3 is CASSPYGGGPQHF. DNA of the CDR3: TGTGCCAGCAGTCCCTACGGGGGAGGGCCCCAGCATTTT.

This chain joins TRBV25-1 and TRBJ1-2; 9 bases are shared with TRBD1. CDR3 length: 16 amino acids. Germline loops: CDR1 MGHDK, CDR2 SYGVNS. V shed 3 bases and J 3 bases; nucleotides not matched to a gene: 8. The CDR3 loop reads CASSDGGTGKDYGYTF. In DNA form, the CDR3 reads TGTGCCAGCAGTGATGGCGGGACAGGGAAAGACTATGGCTACACCTTC.

The CDR3 spells CASSAGTITTNEQFF. CDR3 nucleotide sequence: TGTGCCAGCAGCGCCGGGACTATTACAACGAATGAGCAGTTCTTC. The rearrangement links TRBV9 to TRBJ2-1; 7 nucleotides line up with TRBD2. From germline, CDR1 is SGDLS and CDR2 YYNGEE. Trimming at V came to 3 bases and at J to 7 bases, leaving 10 bases not matched to a gene. The CDR3 runs 15 residues.

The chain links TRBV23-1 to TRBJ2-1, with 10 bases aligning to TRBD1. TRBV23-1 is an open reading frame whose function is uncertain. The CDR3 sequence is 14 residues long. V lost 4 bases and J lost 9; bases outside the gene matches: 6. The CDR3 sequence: CASSRGTGDTEQFF. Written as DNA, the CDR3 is TGCGCCAGCAGTCGGGGGACAGGGGATACTGAGCAGTTCTTC.

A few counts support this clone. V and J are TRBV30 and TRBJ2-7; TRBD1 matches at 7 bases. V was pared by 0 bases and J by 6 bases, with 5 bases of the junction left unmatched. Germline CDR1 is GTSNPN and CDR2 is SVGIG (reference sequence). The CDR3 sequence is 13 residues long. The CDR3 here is CAWSVKGAVEQYF. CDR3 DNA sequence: TGTGCCTGGAGTGTAAAGGGGGCAGTCGAGCAGTACTTC.

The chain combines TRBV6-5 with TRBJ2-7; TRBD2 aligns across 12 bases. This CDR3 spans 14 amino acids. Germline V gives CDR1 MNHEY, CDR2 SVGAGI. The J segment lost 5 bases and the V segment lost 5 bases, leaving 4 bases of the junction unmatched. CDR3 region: CASSPTSGSHEQYF. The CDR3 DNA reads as TGTGCCAGCAGTCCGACTAGCGGGAGCCACGAGCAGTACTTC.

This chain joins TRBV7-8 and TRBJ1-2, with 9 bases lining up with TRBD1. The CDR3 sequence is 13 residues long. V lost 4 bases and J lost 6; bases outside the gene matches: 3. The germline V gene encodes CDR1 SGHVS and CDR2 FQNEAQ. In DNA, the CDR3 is TGTGCCAGCAGCTCCCGGACAGGGGATGGCTACACCTTC. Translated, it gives CASSSRTGDGYTF.

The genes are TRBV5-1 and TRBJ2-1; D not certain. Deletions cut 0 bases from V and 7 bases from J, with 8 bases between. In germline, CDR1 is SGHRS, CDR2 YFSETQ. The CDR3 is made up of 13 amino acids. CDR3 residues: CASSLEPENEQFF. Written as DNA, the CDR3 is TGCGCCAGCAGCTTGGAGCCTGAAAATGAGCAGTTCTTC.

CDR3 in amino acids: CASRSQGGNTEAFF. The CDR3 DNA is TGTGCCAGCAGGTCACAGGGGGGGAACACTGAAGCTTTCTTT. The chain combines TRBV28 with TRBJ1-1; 8 nucleotides match TRBD1. Per the germline V gene, CDR1 is MDHEN and CDR2 is SYDVKM. This CDR3 comprises 14 residues. The junction had 4 bases not matched to a gene; V was cut back by 6 bases and J by 1 base.

CDR3 sequence: CAWSVLGTGELFF. CDR3 coding DNA: TGTGCCTGGAGTGTACTAGGAACCGGGGAGCTGTTTTTT. The chain has TRBV30 and TRBJ2-2; TRBD2 is a possible D gene (5 bases). V was shortened by 0 bases and J by 5 bases, with 7 bases between the two germline ends. The CDR3 length is 13 residues. Germline V gives CDR1 GTSNPN, CDR2 SVGIG (reference sequence).

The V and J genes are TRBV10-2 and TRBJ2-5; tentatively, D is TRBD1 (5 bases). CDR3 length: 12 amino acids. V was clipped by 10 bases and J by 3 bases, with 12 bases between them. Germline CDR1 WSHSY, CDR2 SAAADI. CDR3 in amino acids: CATLDTKETQYF. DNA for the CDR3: TGCGCCACCTTGGACACAAAAGAGACCCAGTACTTC.

CDR3 residues: CASSFGGSNQPQHF. DNA of the CDR3: TGCGCCAGCAGCTTTGGCGGTAGCAATCAGCCCCAGCATTTT. The chain is built from TRBV5-1 and TRBJ1-5; D gene unclear. V shed 2 bases and J shed 0 bases, with 6 bases lying between them. Germline values: CDR1 SGHRS, CDR2 YFSETQ. CDR3 length equals 14 residues.

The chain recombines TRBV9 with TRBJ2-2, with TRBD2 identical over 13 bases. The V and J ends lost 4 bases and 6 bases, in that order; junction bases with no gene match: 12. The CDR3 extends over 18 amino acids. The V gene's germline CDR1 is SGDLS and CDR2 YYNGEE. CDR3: CASSFGTSGKVGAGELFF. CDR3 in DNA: TGTGCCAGCAGCTTTGGGACTAGCGGGAAGGTGGGCGCCGGGGAGCTGTTTTTT. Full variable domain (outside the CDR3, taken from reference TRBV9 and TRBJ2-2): DSGVTQTPKHLITATGQRVTLRCSPRSGDLSVYWYQQSLDQGLQFLIQYYNGEERAKGNILERFSAQQFPDLHSELNLSSLELGDSALYFCASSFGTSGKVGAGELFFGEGSRLTVL.

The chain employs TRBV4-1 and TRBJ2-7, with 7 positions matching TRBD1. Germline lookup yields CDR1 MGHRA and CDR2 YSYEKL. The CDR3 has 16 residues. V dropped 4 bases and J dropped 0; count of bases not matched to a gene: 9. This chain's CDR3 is CASSLGTASSSYEQYF. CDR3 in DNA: TGCGCCAGCAGCCTCGGGACAGCCTCTTCCTCCTACGAGCAGTACTTC.

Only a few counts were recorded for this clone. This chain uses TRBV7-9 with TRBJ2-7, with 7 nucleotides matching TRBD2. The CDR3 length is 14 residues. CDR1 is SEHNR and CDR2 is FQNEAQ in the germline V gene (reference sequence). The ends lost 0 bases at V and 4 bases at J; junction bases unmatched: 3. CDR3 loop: CASSLAGGRYEQYF. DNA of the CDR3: TGTGCCAGCAGCTTAGCGGGAGGGCGATACGAGCAGTACTTC.

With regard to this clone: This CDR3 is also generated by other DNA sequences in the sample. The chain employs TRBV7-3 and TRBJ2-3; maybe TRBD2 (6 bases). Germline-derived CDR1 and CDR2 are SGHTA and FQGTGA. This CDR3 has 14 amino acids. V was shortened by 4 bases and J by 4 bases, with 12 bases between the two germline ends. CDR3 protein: CASSSEGRADTQYF. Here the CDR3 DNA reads TGTGCCAGCAGCTCGGAGGGCCGCGCAGATACGCAGTATTTT.

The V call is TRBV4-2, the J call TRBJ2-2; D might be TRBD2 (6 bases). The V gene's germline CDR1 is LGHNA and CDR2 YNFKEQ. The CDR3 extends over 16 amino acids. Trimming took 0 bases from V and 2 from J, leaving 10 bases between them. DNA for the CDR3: TGTGCCAGCAGCCAAGATAAACTAGCTAACACCGGGGAGCTGTTTTTT. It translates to CASSQDKLANTGELFF.

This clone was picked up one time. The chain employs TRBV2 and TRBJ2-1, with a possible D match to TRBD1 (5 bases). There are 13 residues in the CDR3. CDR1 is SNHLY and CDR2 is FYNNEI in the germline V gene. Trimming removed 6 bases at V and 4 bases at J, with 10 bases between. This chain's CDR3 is CASRSTAYNEQFF. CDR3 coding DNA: TGTGCCAGCAGGTCGACAGCTTACAATGAGCAGTTCTTC.

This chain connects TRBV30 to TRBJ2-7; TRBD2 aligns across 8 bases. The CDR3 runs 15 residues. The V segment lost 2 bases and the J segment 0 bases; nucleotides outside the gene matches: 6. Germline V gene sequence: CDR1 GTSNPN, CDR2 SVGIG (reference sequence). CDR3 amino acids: CAWSLAGVLSYEQYF. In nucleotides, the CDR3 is TGTGCCTGGAGTCTAGCGGGCGTACTCTCCTACGAGCAGTACTTC.